This T cell receptor beta chain was sequenced for a study of blood T cells in healthy people across ages (dated by TCRdb to the mid-2010s). Study-wide context: Template switching captured roughly one uniquely barcoded TCR beta cDNA molecule per two T cells in model experiments. The study measured age-related changes in TCR beta repertoire diversity using deep sequencing normalized with unique cDNA molecular identifiers. Four age groups were formed from the donors: young (average approximately 15 years), middle-aged (roughly 38), aged (roughly 56) and long-lived (roughly 81). To avoid experimental bias, donors of different ages were distributed randomly across sequencing lanes. The study analyzed two additional independent replicas of 1 million unique cDNA reads from the same blood draw for two donors, one aged 18 to 30 and one aged 80 or older. Broad study findings and their caveats: Compared with the aged group, the long-lived group had more naive CD4+ T cells, fewer expanded clones and increased TCR diversity, a pattern suggesting age selection. Observed TCR beta diversity per million T cells fell roughly linearly with age, and a significant reduction was already apparent by age around 39. There was a strong correlation between observed TCR beta diversity and the percentage of naive T cells measured by flow cytometry. Since profiling was done on bulk unsorted PBMCs, naive and antigen-experienced compartments could not be conclusively compared. Because the CMV infection status of the donors was unknown, age-related changes in expanded clonotypes may potentially have been confounded. Estimates of total diversity based on one million sequenced T cells were regarded as lower bounds and as underestimates.

Reading from cysteine to phenylalanine, the CDR3 counts 16 amino acids. Left in the record is the CDR3 DNA by itself, 48 bases read in frame from the first base. Library construction relied on 5' RACE. Sequenced on an Illumina HiSeq 2500. A second PCR of roughly 6 to 11 cycles was run with a J-beta primer mix and a sample-barcoded 5' primer. A unique molecular identifier was introduced onto each TCR beta cDNA molecule by a template-switch 5' adaptor carrying 12 random nucleotides. At least 2.5 million CDR3-containing paired-end reads were obtained from each sample. First-strand cDNA was synthesized from all RNA with the Mint cDNA synthesis kit, primed by a TRBC-specific oligonucleotide. Following uracil-DNA glycosylase treatment, a first 18-cycle PCR with universal primers M1SS and BC2_uni_R was performed on all cDNA. Regarding the original processing steps: Each sample was normalized by randomly selecting 1 million high-quality reads, each carrying a distinct molecular identifier. Instead of being binned into consensus sequences, reads that shared molecular identifiers were thrown out. CDR3 identification, clonotype clustering and error correction used MiTCR with a Q25 quality threshold and the strictest error-elimination algorithm. A nonparametric unseen species model with Euler transformation was used to estimate lower-bound total TCR beta diversity. The raw public data were reprocessed by TCRdb itself: fastp quality trimming at Q25, MiXCR clonotype calling, in-frame beta chains only. Duplicate CDR3 protein sequences are folded into a single record with the most common DNA and genes. The authors' filters were not applied to this entry. The sample table records hundreds of thousands of distinct CDR3 sequences; under 25% of these occur just once. Clones ranked in the top ten supply more than 3% of the sample.

The donors were roughly 40 Caucasian individuals from Russia, aged roughly 6 to 90 years, who were systemically healthy. Each donor gave 8.5 to 10 milliliters of peripheral blood, collected into EDTA-treated Vacutainer tubes. Ficoll-Paque density-gradient centrifugation was used to isolate PBMCs, with at least 6 million obtained per sample. Total RNA was extracted from PBMCs with Trizol reagent, with at least 6 micrograms obtained per sample. For every donor, flow cytometry on a PBMC aliquot measured the percentage of naive CD45RAhigh/CD27high T cells. This clonotype was counted only a few times. Its binding antigen is unknown. Base qualities are not at hand, and no much larger clone is one base apart.

This clonotype was obtained from a man in his 70s in good health. The sequence is built from TRBV21-1 and TRBJ2-3; the table names TRBD1, a call not compared with the DNA. TRBV21-1 is listed as a pseudogene. The material sequenced was blood. CDR3 loop: CASSTPTDRRADTQYF. The nucleotide sequence is TGTGCCAGCAGCACCCCCACGGACAGGAGGGCAGATACGCAGTATTTT.